The 28 T cell receptor beta chains in this list originate from one sample, sequenced in a study of cytomegalovirus exposure and HLA in healthy donors. The PCR used 60 Vbeta and 13 Jbeta primers. The assay was immunoSEQ multiplex PCR, and TCRdb's table has in-frame clones only and misses some. Among over 90,000 clones, 60% to 80% were seen once, and the ten largest hold roughly 16%. Material for sequencing was PBMCs. The receptors were gathered from a woman between 45 and 65 years old in good health and CMV-seropositive.

The table lists this clone with a few counts. J is TRBJ2-1 and V is TRBV28; 7 nucleotides agree with TRBD2. CDR1 is MDHEN and CDR2 is SYDVKM in the germline V gene. Germline trimming cut 5 bases from V and 4 bases from J; bases unmatched to any gene: 11. The length of the CDR3 is 16 residues. CDR3 protein: CASSPYMAGVYNEQFF. CDR3 coding DNA: TGTGCCAGCAGTCCCTATATGGCGGGGGTTTACAATGAGCAGTTCTTC.

This chain joins TRBV19 and TRBJ2-5; TRBD2 might be the D (6 bases). Germline lookup yields CDR1 LNHDA and CDR2 SQIVND (reference sequence). The V end lost 3 bases, the J end lost 4 bases, and 12 bases lay between the germline ends. This CDR3 is built from 14 residues. In DNA form, the CDR3 reads TGTGCCAGTAGTATTGGTGATAGCGGAGAGACCCAGTACTTC. Its protein is CASSIGDSGETQYF.

This clone occurred a few times. This chain joins TRBV7-9 and TRBJ2-7, with TRBD2 matching 7 bases. Germline values: CDR1 SEHNR, CDR2 FQNEAQ (reference sequence). This CDR3 has 16 amino acids. The ends lost 5 bases at V and 4 bases at J; junction bases unmatched: 14. The CDR3 spells CASSGGGRADGYEQYF. For the CDR3, the DNA is TGTGCCAGCAGCGGTGGGGGGAGGGCGGACGGTTACGAGCAGTACTTC.

The rearrangement uses TRBV19 and TRBJ1-1, with D maybe TRBD1 (5 bases). The CDR3 loop spans 13 amino acids. V lost 5 bases and J 6 bases, leaving 13 bases between the germline ends. Germline loops: CDR1 LNHDA, CDR2 SQIVND (reference sequence). Written as DNA, the CDR3 is TGTGCCAGTAGTCGGCCAGGGAGGGCTGAAGCTTTCTTT. Amino acid sequence: CASSRPGRAEAFF.

This clone turned up a few times. This chain uses TRBV6-1 with TRBJ2-5; D may be TRBD1 (5 bases). Germline V gene lookup returns CDR1 MNHNS and CDR2 SASEGT. This CDR3 is 14 amino acids long. Trimming left V 8 bases short and J 1 base short, with 14 bases between. The CDR3, as DNA: TGTGCCAGCGGTCAGGGTTGGGGCCAAGAGACCCAGTACTTC. Translated, it gives CASGQGWGQETQYF.

The J gene is TRBJ2-2, the V gene TRBV7-8; 7 bases fit TRBD2. The CDR3 covers 15 residues. In germline, CDR1 is SGHVS, CDR2 FQNEAQ. Trimming at V came to 5 bases and at J to 8 bases, leaving 11 bases not matched to a gene. Here the CDR3 DNA reads TGTGCCAGCAGCACTAGCTCTAGGCGGGAGGGGGAGCTGTTTTTT. It encodes CASSTSSRREGELFF.

In its sample, this clone was seen a few times. An end of the junction differs from the germline gene, which may be a read error. J is TRBJ2-2 and V is TRBV19; 12 nucleotides line up with TRBD2. CDR3 length: 18 residues. Germline lookup yields CDR1 LNHDA and CDR2 SQIVND (reference sequence). The CDR3 sequence: CATLSPQTSGSMDRGAVF. The CDR3, as DNA: TGTGCCACCTTATCCCCCCAGACTAGCGGGAGTATGGACCGGGGAGCTGTTTTT. Complete variable domain (other parts from reference TRBV19 and TRBJ2-2): DGGITQSPKYLFRKEGQNVTLSCEQNLNHDAMYWYRQDPGQGLRLIYYSQIVNDFQKGDIAEGYSVSREKKESFPLTVTSAQKNPTAFYLCATLSPQTSGSMDRGAVFGEGSRLTVL.

In DNA, the CDR3 is TGTGCCAGCAGCTTCCCAGGGCCGTCTGGGGCCAACGTCCTGACTTTC. Protein product: CASSFPGPSGANVLTF. The rearrangement joins TRBV5-4 to TRBJ2-6; D is possibly TRBD1 (5 bases). The CDR3 length is 16 residues. Germline CDR1 reads SGHNT; CDR2 reads YYREEE (reference sequence). V was shortened by 2 bases and J by 1 base, with 10 bases between the two germline ends.

J is TRBJ2-5 and V is TRBV9, with 8 bases identical to TRBD2. The V segment lost 0 bases and the J segment 4 bases; nucleotides outside the gene matches: 5. From germline, CDR1 is SGDLS and CDR2 YYNGEE. The CDR3 runs to 15 residues. The CDR3 DNA follows: TGTGCCAGCAGCGTAGTCGGACTAGCCTCAGAGACCCAGTACTTC. This codes for CASSVVGLASETQYF.

This clone was counted between two and nine times. The chain uses TRBV27 and TRBJ1-3; 7 bases align to TRBD1. This CDR3 region has 16 residues. The germline V gene encodes CDR1 MNHEY and CDR2 SMNVEV (reference sequence). J was trimmed by 0 bases and V by 6 bases; bases with no gene match: 8. The CDR3 loop reads CASSRSGQFSGNTIYF. CDR3 sequence (DNA): TGTGCCAGCAGCCGCTCGGGACAGTTCTCTGGAAACACCATATATTTT.

The chain links TRBV28 to TRBJ1-2, with D unresolved. V lost 5 bases and J 5 bases, leaving 6 bases between the germline ends. The CDR3 has 11 residues. The V gene's germline CDR1 is MDHEN and CDR2 SYDVKM. CDR3 region: CASSLRYGYTF. The CDR3 DNA is TGTGCCAGCAGTCTTCGGTATGGCTACACCTTC.

This clone showed up just a few times. The rearrangement uses TRBV30 and TRBJ1-6; maybe TRBD1 (6 bases). Germline V gives CDR1 GTSNPN, CDR2 SVGIG (reference sequence). The CDR3 is made up of 14 amino acids. V was pared by 2 bases and J by 7 bases, with 12 bases between. For the CDR3, the DNA is TGTGCCTGGAGTTCGGCCAGGGGAAATTCACCCCTCCACTTT. As protein: CAWSSARGNSPLHF.

The V call is TRBV19, the J call TRBJ1-1, with a weak D call TRBD1 (5 bases). V lost 1 base, J lost 3 bases, and 9 bases lay in between. The CDR3 extends over 14 amino acids. Germline V gene lookup returns CDR1 LNHDA and CDR2 SQIVND (reference sequence). The CDR3 DNA reads as TGTGCCAGTAGTATAGGGGGCAGGGACACTGAAGCTTTCTTT. The encoded protein is CASSIGGRDTEAFF.

This clone appeared a single time. This rearrangement joins TRBV5-1 to TRBJ2-1; 9 bases are shared with TRBD1. The CDR3 is 15 amino acids. The trim removed 4 bases at V and 1 base at J, leaving 3 bases unmatched. Per the germline V gene, CDR1 is SGHRS and CDR2 is YFSETQ. CDR3 in amino acids: CASSPDRGSYNEQFF. The CDR3 DNA follows: TGCGCCAGCAGCCCGGACAGGGGATCCTACAATGAGCAGTTCTTC. The full variable domain, rest sourced from reference TRBV5-1 and TRBJ2-1, is KAGVTQTPRYLIKTRGQQVTLSCSPISGHRSVSWYQQTPGQGLQFLFEYFSETQRNKGNFPGRFSGRQFSNSRSEMNVSTLELGDSALYLCASSPDRGSYNEQFFGPGTRLTVL.

The chain carries TRBV10-3 and TRBJ2-5; 9 bases map to TRBD1. Germline assignment: CDR1 ENHRY and CDR2 SYGVKD. The CDR3 has 14 amino acids. The V segment lost 4 bases and the J segment 7 bases; nucleotides outside the gene matches: 7. CDR3 in amino acids: CAISGQGDRWTQYF. CDR3 bases: TGTGCCATCAGTGGACAGGGGGACCGCTGGACCCAGTACTTC.

This clone was seen only a few times. This chain connects TRBV28 to TRBJ2-7; TRBD2 is a possible D gene (7 bases). CDR1 and CDR2 from the germline V gene are MDHEN and SYDVKM. This CDR3 has 14 amino acids. Trimming cost V 6 bases and J 6 bases, with 18 bases left between them. CDR3 residues: CASSRTRGAFEQYF. The CDR3 nucleotides read TGTGCCAGCAGCCGCACACGGGGGGCGTTCGAGCAGTACTTC.

This clone appeared a few times. This chain connects TRBV9 to TRBJ2-7; TRBD2 aligns across 9 bases. CDR1 is SGDLS and CDR2 is YYNGEE in the germline V gene. This CDR3 is built from 16 residues. V was pared by 0 bases and J by 0 bases, with 4 bases of the junction left unmatched. The CDR3 DNA is TGTGCCAGCAGCGTAGGGGGTAGCGGGAGCTCCTACGAGCAGTACTTC. Its protein product is CASSVGGSGSSYEQYF.

The chain has TRBV7-2 and TRBJ2-4; possible D gene TRBD1, 6 bases. V was clipped by 5 bases and J by 2 bases, with 16 bases between them. The CDR3 contains 16 residues. CDR1 and CDR2 (germline): SGHTA, FQGNSA. The CDR3 sequence is CASSPETGTPKNIQYF. The CDR3, as DNA: TGTGCCAGCAGCCCAGAGACCGGGACACCCAAAAACATTCAGTACTTC. Variable domain in full (rest from reference TRBV7-2 and TRBJ2-4): GAGVSQSPSNKVTEKGKDVELRCDPISGHTALYWYRQSLGQGLEFLIYFQGNSAPDKSGLPSDRFSAERTGGSVSTLTIQRTQQEDSAVYLCASSPETGTPKNIQYFGAGTRLSVL.

This clone turned up a few times. Other DNA variants within this sample encode the same CDR3. This chain joins TRBV5-4 and TRBJ2-5, with 13 bases identical to TRBD2. Germline lookup yields CDR1 SGHNT and CDR2 YYREEE (reference sequence). The CDR3 length is 14 residues. J gave up 0 bases and V 9 bases, and 2 bases lay outside the gene matches. The CDR3 spells CATGTSGNQETQYF. The CDR3 coding sequence is TGTGCCACTGGGACTAGCGGGAACCAAGAGACCCAGTACTTC.

The CDR3: CSVGRGDYEQYF. CDR3 coding DNA: TGCAGCGTTGGGCGGGGCGACTACGAGCAGTACTTC. V gene TRBV29-1 combines with J gene TRBJ2-7; weak D call: TRBD2 (6 bases). Per the germline V gene, CDR1 is SQVTM and CDR2 is ANQGSEA. Trimming shortened V by 4 bases and J by 3 bases, and 10 bases separated the two germline ends. This CDR3 contains 12 residues.

The V and J genes are TRBV6-5 and TRBJ1-5, with TRBD1 identical over 7 bases. This CDR3 spans 14 amino acids. The trim removed 9 bases at V and 3 bases at J, leaving 8 bases unmatched. Germline V gene data show CDR1 as MNHEY and CDR2 as SVGAGI. CDR3 sequence reads: CASSAGQANQPQHF. CDR3 in DNA: TGTGCCAGTTCAGCAGGACAGGCCAATCAGCCCCAGCATTTT.

There are a few counts of this clone. The chain combines TRBV19 with TRBJ1-2; no clear D. This CDR3 has 9 residues. Per germline, CDR1 LNHDA and CDR2 SQIVND (reference sequence). Trimming removed 11 bases at V and 8 bases at J, with 9 bases between. The CDR3 DNA is TGTGCCGGGCCGGGGGGCTACACCTTC. Translated, it gives CAGPGGYTF.

This clone showed up just a few times. V and J are TRBV19 and TRBJ2-7; a possible D gene is TRBD2 (5 bases). Germline V gives CDR1 LNHDA, CDR2 SQIVND (reference sequence). This CDR3 region has 13 residues. V was cut by 4 bases and J by 1 base, with 8 bases left in between. CDR3: CASSRGSSYEQYF. The CDR3 nucleotides read TGTGCCAGTAGTAGAGGGTCTTCCTACGAGCAGTACTTC.

This sequence joins TRBV7-8 and TRBJ1-6; D gene uncertain. V lost 2 bases, J lost 0 bases, and 5 bases lay in between. This CDR3 comprises 15 residues. Germline CDR1 reads SGHVS; CDR2 reads FQNEAQ. This CDR3 reads CASSLLSSYNSPLHF. DNA of the CDR3: TGTGCCAGCAGCTTATTGAGCTCCTATAATTCACCCCTCCACTTT.

The J gene is TRBJ2-7, the V gene TRBV28; 11 nucleotides match TRBD1. V lost 7 bases to trimming and J lost 3 bases; unmatched junction nucleotides: 8. Germline CDR1 reads MDHEN; CDR2 reads SYDVKM. This CDR3 has 15 residues. The CDR3 DNA sequence: TGTGCCAGCACCCTCACCGGGACAGGGGGCTACGAGCAGTACTTC. It yields the protein CASTLTGTGGYEQYF.

The gene calls are TRBV2 and TRBJ2-5; D possibly corresponds to TRBD2 (6 bases). The J call may be wrong; the DNA end is better matched by TRBJ2-7. The germline V gene encodes CDR1 SNHLY and CDR2 FYNNEI. The CDR3 totals 13 residues. The CDR3 DNA follows: TGTGCCAGCAGTGAAGTTCGGGGGAACGAGCAGTACTTC. It codes for CASSEVRGNEQYF.

This clone was found a few times. The V gene is TRBV6-5, the J gene TRBJ2-7; 8 bases agree with TRBD1. Trimming cost V 2 bases and J 4 bases; bases outside gene matches: 4. Germline V lookup: CDR1 MNHEY, CDR2 SVGAGI. This CDR3 is 14 amino acids long. The CDR3 coding sequence is TGTGCCAGCAGTTACCGGGACAGGTCTTACGAGCAGTACTTC. Amino acids: CASSYRDRSYEQYF.

The chain combines TRBV13 with TRBJ2-7; 7 nucleotides match TRBD1. The CDR3 consists of 14 residues. Germline CDR1 is PRHDT and CDR2 is FYEKMQ (reference sequence). Trimming at V came to 0 bases and at J to 3 bases, leaving 2 bases not matched to a gene. CDR3 residues: CASSLGNRGYEQYF. CDR3 nucleotide sequence: TGTGCCAGCAGCTTAGGGAACAGGGGCTACGAGCAGTACTTC.